The rows below give T cell receptor beta chains drawn from one sample of a study of shared clonotypes between healthy human individuals. Repertoires were generated with immunoSEQ multiplex PCR, while TCRdb's copy carries only in-frame clones and drops some. The profile shows millions of clones, about 92% of them singletons. Material for sequencing was naive CD4+ T cells sorted from blood. These receptor sequences come from a man in his late teens or twenties in good health. Each CDR3 is given with its conserved first and last residue. The D gene is left open where the match is weak. Part of the rows lack a size; the others show once, few, many or a class for expanded clones.

d_call	clone_size	v_call	j_call	cdr3_nt	cdr3_aa
.	.	TRBV7-2	TRBJ2-1	TGTGCCAGCAGCTTTAGCTCCTACAATGAGCAGTTCTTC	CASSFSSYNEQFF
.	.	TRBV27	TRBJ2-3	TGTGCCAGCAGGACTAGCACAGATACGCAGTATTTT	CASRTSTDTQYF
.	.	TRBV18	TRBJ2-7	TGTGCCAGCTCACCACCAAACAATGGGGCCTACGAGCAGTACTTC	CASSPPNNGAYEQYF
.	.	TRBV6-5	TRBJ2-1	TGTGCCAGCACCAGAGGAAGCTCCTACAATGAGCAGTTCTTC	CASTRGSSYNEQFF
TRBD2	few	TRBV19	TRBJ2-1	TGTGCCAGTAGTATAGACCTAGCGGGAGGGGACAATGAGCAGTTCTTC	CASSIDLAGGDNEQFF
TRBD1	.	TRBV2	TRBJ2-1	TGTGCCAGCAGTCACCAGCACCGGACAGGGGCCCGCAAGGAGATCTTC	CASSHQHRTGARKEIF
TRBD2	.	TRBV18	TRBJ2-1	TGTGCCAGCCAGGGCGGGGGGAAATACAATGAGCAGTTCTTC	CASQGGGKYNEQFF
.	.	TRBV30	TRBJ1-6	TGTGCCTGGCGTCTACAGGGAATTAGTTCACCCCTCCACTTT	CAWRLQGISSPLHF
TRBD1	.	TRBV18	TRBJ2-2	TGTGCCAGCTCAACGACAGGGTCCGGGGAGCTGTTTTTT	CASSTTGSGELFF
.	.	TRBV28	TRBJ2-1	TGTGCCAGCAGTTTGGGAAGGGACAATGAGCAGTTCTTC	CASSLGRDNEQFF
.	.	TRBV27	TRBJ1-4	TGTGCCAGCAGTCGAATTAGTAGCGGTAATGAAAAACTGTTTTTT	CASSRISSGNEKLFF
.	.	TRBV7-3	TRBJ2-2	TGTGCCAGCAGCTTCGAAAGCGGCCGACGAAACACCGGGGAGCTGTTTTTT	CASSFESGRRNTGELFF
.	once	TRBV18	TRBJ1-2	TGTGCCAGCTCACTCGGGACGGGAAGGATTACGAACTATGGCTACACCTTC	CASSLGTGRITNYGYTF
.	.	TRBV7-2	TRBJ2-6	TGTGCCAGCAGCTTAGGAGCGTCTGGACTCTCTGGGGCCAACGTCCTGACTTTC	CASSLGASGLSGANVLTF
.	.	TRBV4-1	TRBJ1-5	TGCGCCAGCAGCCCACAGGGTCTAAGCAATCAGCCCCAGCATTTT	CASSPQGLSNQPQHF
TRBD1	.	TRBV7-9	TRBJ2-2	TGTGCCAGCAGTCATGACGGGACAGGGGGTAGGAGCGGGGAGCTGTTTTTT	CASSHDGTGGRSGELFF
.	.	TRBV6-6	TRBJ1-5	TGTGCCAGCACTGATGGAGGGAGCAATCAGCCCCAGCATTTT	CASTDGGSNQPQHF
.	.	TRBV6-1	TRBJ2-7	TGTGCCAGCAGTACGAGGGGCGCCTACGAGCAGTACTTC	CASSTRGAYEQYF
.	.	TRBV5-4	TRBJ2-7	TGTGCCAGCAGTGTGCCGAACCCCGGGGGAAATCGCTACGAGCAGTACTTC	CASSVPNPGGNRYEQYF
TRBD2	.	TRBV15	TRBJ2-5	TGTGCCACCAGCAGAGATGGAGGACTAGCCGGCGGGGAGACCCAGTACTTC	CATSRDGGLAGGETQYF